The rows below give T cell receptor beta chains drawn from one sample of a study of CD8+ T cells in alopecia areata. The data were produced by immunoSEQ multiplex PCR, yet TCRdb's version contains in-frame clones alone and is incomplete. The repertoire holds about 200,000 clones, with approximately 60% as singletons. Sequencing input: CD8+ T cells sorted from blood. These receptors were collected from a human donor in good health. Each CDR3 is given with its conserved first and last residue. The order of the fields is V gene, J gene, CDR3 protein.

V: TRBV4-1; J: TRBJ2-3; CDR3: CASSQVGGISTDTQYF
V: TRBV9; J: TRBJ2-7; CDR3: CASSTLAGSSYEQYF
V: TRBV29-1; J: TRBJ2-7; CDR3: CSARTGGTYEQYF
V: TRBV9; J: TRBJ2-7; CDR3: CASSVAEGEQYF
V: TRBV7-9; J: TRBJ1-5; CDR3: CASSLDNQPQHF
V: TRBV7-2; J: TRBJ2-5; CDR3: CASSPGLQETQYF
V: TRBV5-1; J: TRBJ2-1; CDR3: CASSGPESSYNEQFF
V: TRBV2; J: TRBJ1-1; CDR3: CASSEAFTNTEAFF
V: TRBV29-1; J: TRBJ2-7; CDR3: CSADDRMGMEYF
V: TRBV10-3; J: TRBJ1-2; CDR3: CAIASGSNYTF
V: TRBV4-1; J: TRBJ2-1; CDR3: CASSQRQGSSYNEQFF
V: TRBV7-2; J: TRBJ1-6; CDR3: CAASTYNSPLHF
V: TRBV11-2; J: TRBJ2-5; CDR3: CASSPSGPQETQYF
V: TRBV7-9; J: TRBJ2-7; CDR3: CASSLDPTETYEQYF
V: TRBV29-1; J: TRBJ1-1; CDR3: CSVLEGPGTEAFF
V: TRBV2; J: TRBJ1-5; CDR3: CASSLPQYRTNQPQHF
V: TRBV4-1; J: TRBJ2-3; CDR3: CASSSADTQYF
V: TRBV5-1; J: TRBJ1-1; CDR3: CASSWSSPGGTQNTEAFF
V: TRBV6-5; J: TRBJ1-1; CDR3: CASSGRENTEAFF
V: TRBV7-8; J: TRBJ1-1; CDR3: CASIRAGNRTEAFF
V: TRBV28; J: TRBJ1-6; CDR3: CASSPQGGRVGGVRSPLHF
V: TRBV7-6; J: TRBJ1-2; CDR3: CASSSEGRGYTF
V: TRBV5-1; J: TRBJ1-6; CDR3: CASSLAESGSSPLHF
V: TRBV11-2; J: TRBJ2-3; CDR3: CASSSREGTYGTDTQYF
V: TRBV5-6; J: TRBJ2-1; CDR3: CASSPVTGSGYNEQFF
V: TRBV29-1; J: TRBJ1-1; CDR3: CSVVSVEAFF
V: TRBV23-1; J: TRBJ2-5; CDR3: CASSQSEGRTQYF
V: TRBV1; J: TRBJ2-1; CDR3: CTSSRNSYNEQFF
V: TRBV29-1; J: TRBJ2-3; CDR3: CSAGRDISTDTQYF
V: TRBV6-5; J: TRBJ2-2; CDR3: CASSPGRGAAGELFF
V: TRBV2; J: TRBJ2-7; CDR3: CASSQQSSYEQYF
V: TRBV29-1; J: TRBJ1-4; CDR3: CSVSWANEKLFF